Shown below are 22 T cell receptor beta chains from a single sample sequenced in a study of low-dose radiotherapy and immunotherapy resistance in tumors. Time point in this sample: before trial treatment. First-strand cDNA relied on TRAV- and TRBV-specific primers spanning alpha and beta chains. Over roughly 19 PCR cycles, TCRs were amplified from a constant-region primer and V-primer adapter. TCRdb re-derived calls from the reads in MiXCR, one entry per CDR3 protein. The top ten hold roughly 1% of the sample, which has tens of thousands of distinct CDR3 sequences, under 9.5% seen once. Material: PBMCs, obtained before treatment. These receptors came from a male donor with prostate cancer.

This sequence joins TRBV25-1 and TRBJ2-5, with unresolved D. The tail of the sequence fits TRBJ2-7 better, so the J call may be wrong. Germline values: CDR1 MGHDK, CDR2 SYGVNS. The CDR3 is made up of 10 amino acids. In nucleotides, the CDR3 is TGTGCCAGCAGCCGAACCGAGCAGTACTTC. Translated: CASSRTEQYF.

This clonotype was picked up many times. The chain uses TRBV29-1 and TRBJ2-7, with D perhaps assigned TRBD1 or TRBD2 (5 bases each). In germline, CDR1 is SQVTM, CDR2 ANQGSEA. This CDR3 is 11 amino acids long. The V end was cut by 7 bases, the J end by 3 bases, with 10 bases between. CDR3 sequence reads: CSGRDRYEQYF. CDR3 sequence (DNA): TGCAGCGGCCGGGACCGCTACGAGCAGTACTTC.

This clonotype has at least ten counts. This chain uses TRBV2 with TRBJ2-7, with 14 bases fitting TRBD2. The germline gives CDR1 SNHLY, CDR2 FYNNEI. V trimming: 10 bases; J trimming: 7 bases; junction bases outside the gene matches: 6. The CDR3 spans 13 residues. In DNA, the CDR3 is TGTGCCATCGGGACTAGCGGGAGTGAAGAGCAGTACTTC. Protein: CAIGTSGSEEQYF.

This clonotype was counted at least ten times. The rearrangement links TRBV28 to TRBJ1-4; no firm D call. Germline V CDR1 and CDR2: MDHEN, SYDVKM. Trimming left V 7 bases short and J 0 bases short, with 9 bases between. The length of the CDR3 is 14 residues. Here the CDR3 reads CASKSFSTNEKLFF. CDR3 sequence (DNA): TGTGCCAGCAAAAGTTTCTCAACTAATGAAAAACTGTTTTTT.

The chain has TRBV6-6 and TRBJ1-2; D uncertain. With 2 bases removed from V and 8 bases from J, the gap between germline ends came to 6 bases. This CDR3 is built from 11 residues. The germline V gene has CDR1 MNHNY and CDR2 SVGAGI (reference sequence). The DNA of the CDR3 is TGTGCCAGCAGTTACGAGCGCGGCTACACCTTC. This codes for CASSYERGYTF.

This clonotype appeared many times. The V gene is TRBV5-1, the J gene TRBJ2-1; 8 bases map to TRBD1. This CDR3 has 14 amino acids. In germline, CDR1 is SGHRS, CDR2 YFSETQ. Unmatched junction bases numbered 4, after V lost 0 bases and J lost 8 bases. In DNA form, the CDR3 reads TGCGCCAGCAGCTTGGGGCAGGGGGCCGATGAGCAGTTCTTC. Translated: CASSLGQGADEQFF.

With respect to this clonotype: This likely reflects a read error, since a far larger clone is one base away. This chain uses TRBV12-3 or TRBV12-4 with TRBJ2-1; no clear D. V was trimmed by 6 bases and J by 10 bases, leaving 22 bases between them. The length of the CDR3 is 15 residues. The CDR3 coding sequence is TGTGCCAGCAGCCAACCGCCGGATGGTGCCTACGAGCAGTTCTTC. Translation gives CASSQPPDGAYEQFF.

Only a few counts were recorded for this clonotype. The rearrangement joins TRBV5-1 to TRBJ2-2; D is undetermined. This CDR3 is built from 14 residues. Trimming pared 5 bases from V and 0 bases from J, leaving 8 bases between. Germline CDR1 SGHRS, CDR2 YFSETQ. CDR3 in amino acids: CASRGSPNTGELFF. The DNA for the CDR3 is TGCGCCAGCAGGGGCAGCCCGAACACCGGGGAGCTGTTTTTT.

This clonotype was seen at least ten times. V usage is TRBV18 and J usage is TRBJ2-1, with 13 nucleotides matching TRBD2. Germline V gene data show CDR1 as KGHSH and CDR2 as LQKENI. V shed 3 bases and J 7 bases; nucleotides not matched to a gene: 12. The CDR3 loop spans 18 amino acids. The CDR3 region has the DNA TGTGCCAGCTCACCCATCCCCCTGACTAGCGGGAGGTTGAATGAGCAGTTCTTC. This sequence encodes CASSPIPLTSGRLNEQFF.

This clonotype was seen repeatedly, ten times or more. The rearrangement links TRBV7-2 to TRBJ2-7; D ambiguous. The CDR3 runs to 15 residues. The germline V and J ends were trimmed by 4 bases and 4 bases, with 17 bases remaining between them. The germline gives CDR1 SGHTA, CDR2 FQGNSA. This CDR3 is CASSSLTPTAYEQYF. CDR3 nucleotide sequence: TGTGCCAGCAGCTCCCTTACCCCGACGGCTTACGAGCAGTACTTC.

This clonotype has at least ten counts. The chain employs TRBV3-1 and TRBJ2-3; TRBD2 matches at 9 bases. Germline trimming cut 5 bases from V and 2 bases from J; bases unmatched to any gene: 5. The CDR3 totals 15 residues. Germline CDR1 LGHDT, CDR2 YNNKEL (reference sequence). This CDR3 reads CASSGGTSYTDTQYF. The CDR3 DNA follows: TGTGCCAGCAGCGGAGGGACTAGCTACACAGATACGCAGTATTTT.

This clonotype was counted ten times or more. This rearrangement joins TRBV5-5 to TRBJ2-3, with 10 bases aligning to TRBD1. The CDR3 has 13 residues. In germline, CDR1 is SGHKS, CDR2 YYEKEE (reference sequence). With 3 bases clipped from V and 12 bases from J, the junction kept 7 bases outside the gene matches. In DNA, the CDR3 is TGTGCCAGCAGCTCGTTTAGGGACAGGGGTCAGTATTTT. It is translated as CASSSFRDRGQYF.

This clonotype was counted ten times or more. The chain employs TRBV18 and TRBJ1-1; 7 positions agree with TRBD1. The CDR3 extends over 13 amino acids. J was trimmed by 4 bases and V by 3 bases; bases with no gene match: 2. The germline gives CDR1 KGHSH, CDR2 LQKENI. The CDR3 nucleotides are TGTGCCAGCTCACCGACAGGGCCCACTGAAGCTTTCTTT. It translates to CASSPTGPTEAFF.

This clonotype was observed at least ten times. V and J are TRBV10-3 and TRBJ2-1; 12 positions match TRBD2. J was trimmed by 7 bases and V by 4 bases; bases with no gene match: 2. The CDR3 is 14 amino acids. Germline V CDR1 and CDR2: ENHRY, SYGVKD. The CDR3: CAISVTSGRNEQFF. DNA for the CDR3: TGTGCCATCAGTGTGACTAGCGGGAGAAATGAGCAGTTCTTC.

This clonotype showed up many times. This sequence joins TRBV14 and TRBJ2-7, with 10 bases aligning to TRBD2. CDR1 and CDR2 from the germline V gene are SGHDN and FVKESK. V was clipped by 3 bases and J by 7 bases; unmatched bases: 6. CDR3 size: 14 residues. CDR3 DNA: TGTGCCAGCAGCCATCTAGCGGGAGCGCGGGAGCAGTACTTC. It codes for CASSHLAGAREQYF.

In its sample, this clonotype was seen many times. The chain employs TRBV5-1 and TRBJ1-4, with 7 bases identical to TRBD1. The germline gives CDR1 SGHRS, CDR2 YFSETQ. V dropped 5 bases and J dropped 4; count of bases not matched to a gene: 8. The CDR3 has 15 residues. The CDR3 DNA reads TGCGCCAGCAGAACAACAGGGGAGAGTAATGAAAAACTGTTTTTT. It translates to CASRTTGESNEKLFF.

This clonotype was counted at least ten times. V usage is TRBV28 and J usage is TRBJ1-1, with TRBD1 matching over 8 bases. The J segment lost 1 base and the V segment lost 10 bases, leaving 8 bases of the junction unmatched. CDR1 MDHEN and CDR2 SYDVKM come from the germline V gene. CDR3 size: 14 residues. CDR3 sequence: CATRSGQANTEAFF. The CDR3 bases are TGTGCCACCCGATCGGGACAGGCGAACACTGAAGCTTTCTTT. Full variable domain (rest looked up from reference TRBV28 and TRBJ1-1): DVKVTQSSRYLVKRTGEKVFLECVQDMDHENMFWYRQDPGLGLRLIYFSYDVKMKEKGDIPEGYSVSREKKERFSLILESASTNQTSMYLCATRSGQANTEAFFGQGTRLTVV.

As to this clonotype: A far more abundant clone sits one base away, making this likely a read error. The chain combines TRBV5-3 with TRBJ2-1; D is ambiguous. TRBV5-3 is an ORF; its function is uncertain. V lost 8 bases and J lost 3, with 21 bases in between. The CDR3 has 16 residues. The CDR3 sequence: CASSRHLTDGYNEQFF. The CDR3 bases are TGTGCCAGCAGCCGCCATCTGACGGACGGCTACAATGAGCAGTTCTTC.

This clonotype was recorded at least ten times. V usage is TRBV10-2 and J usage is TRBJ1-5; tentative D call: TRBD1 (5 bases). Germline assignment: CDR1 WSHSY and CDR2 SAAADI. CDR3 size: 14 residues. Between the trimmed V and J ends, which lost 4 bases and 2 bases, there was a span of 9 bases. The CDR3 DNA reads as TGCGCCAGCAGTGCGGGCAGGGGCAATCAGCCCCAGCATTTT. Its translation is CASSAGRGNQPQHF.

The rearrangement joins TRBV27 to TRBJ2-2, with 12 bases identical to TRBD2. V trimming: 11 bases; J trimming: 2 bases; junction bases outside the gene matches: 12. Germline values: CDR1 MNHEY, CDR2 SMNVEV (reference sequence). The CDR3 contains 17 residues. In DNA form, the CDR3 reads TGTGCCGGCCACCGGCGACTAGCGGGAGCAAACACCGGGGAGCTGTTTTTT. Protein product: CAGHRRLAGANTGELFF.

This clonotype was counted many times. This chain links TRBV29-1 with TRBJ1-3; D is ambiguous. Per germline, CDR1 SQVTM and CDR2 ANQGSEA. The CDR3 is made up of 13 amino acids. V lost 0 bases and J lost 0, with 3 bases in between. The CDR3 sequence: CSVEESSGNTIYF. For the CDR3, the DNA is TGCAGCGTTGAAGAGAGCTCTGGAAACACCATATATTTT. Complete variable domain (other parts from reference TRBV29-1 and TRBJ1-3): SAVISQKPSRDICQRGTSLTIQCQVDSQVTMMFWYRQQPGQSLTLIATANQGSEATYESGFVIDKFPISRPNLTFSTLTVSNMSPEDSSIYLCSVEESSGNTIYFGEGSWLTVV.

This clonotype was observed at least ten times. The chain has TRBV12-3 or TRBV12-4 and TRBJ2-3; no definite D call. This CDR3 has 12 amino acids. V was pared by 5 bases and J by 6 bases, with 9 bases between. CDR3 coding DNA: TGTGCCAGCAGTCTCCTAGTGGATACGCAGTATTTT. Translating gives CASSLLVDTQYF.